This T cell receptor (beta chain) originates from a study of post-analysis software for immune sequencing data. Findings of the study overall: Controls showed lower frequencies than patients for 5 or 6 TRBV segments, and TRBV5-6, TRBV5-1 and TRBV20-1 were among these.

Looked up from germline, CDR1 is KGHDR and CDR2 is SFDVKD. V shed 4 bases and J 3 bases; nucleotides not matched to a gene: 6. The CDR3 contains 16 residues. cDNA libraries for TCR beta contained unique molecular identifiers. TCRdb called the PCR reads again in MiXCR, with one record for every CDR3 protein. This table holds roughly 540,000 distinct CDR3 sequences, around a third found once. About this clonotype itself: The target antigen is unknown.

The origin of this receptor is a girl aged 2 to 17 with multiple sclerosis. The sequenced material came from blood. The chain links TRBV24-1 to TRBJ2-3; 10 nucleotides line up with TRBD1. CDR3 bases: TGTGCCACCAGTGAGCGCCGGACAGGGGGGACAGATACGCAGTATTTT. This sequence encodes CATSERRTGGTDTQYF.